These 24 T cell receptor beta chains originate from one sample sequenced in a study of post-analysis software for immune sequencing data. Whole-study results and caveats: There were roughly 5 TRBV segments more frequent in patients than controls, and TRBV5-6, TRBV5-1 and TRBV20-1 were among them.

cDNA libraries of TCR beta carried unique molecular identifiers. TCRdb processed the PCR reads anew with MiXCR; each CDR3 protein has one entry. The data contain fewer than 900,000 distinct CDR3 sequences, just over 45% of them singletons. These receptors have no known antigen. The specimen was blood. These receptor sequences come from a girl under 18 with multiple sclerosis.

Only a few counts were recorded for this clonotype. The rearrangement links TRBV27 to TRBJ2-3; 13 bases map to TRBD2. Looked up from germline, CDR1 is MNHEY and CDR2 is SMNVEV (reference sequence). Trimming at V came to 8 bases and at J to 5 bases, leaving 7 bases not matched to a gene. CDR3 length: 15 residues. CDR3 in amino acids: CASRGLAGVVDTQYF. The CDR3 DNA sequence: TGTGCCAGCCGAGGACTAGCGGGAGTAGTAGATACGCAGTATTTT.

There are a few counts of this clonotype. V and J are TRBV7-2 and TRBJ2-7, with TRBD2 matching over 9 bases. The germline gives CDR1 SGHTA, CDR2 FQGNSA. There are 14 residues in the CDR3. V was pared by 4 bases and J by 6 bases, with 7 bases of the junction left unmatched. For the CDR3, the DNA is TGTGCCAGCAGCTCGTCCCCGACTAGCGGCGAGCAGTACTTC. This sequence encodes CASSSSPTSGEQYF.

V and J are TRBV9 and TRBJ1-1; D gene ambiguous. Trimming shortened V by 4 bases and J by 1 base, and 11 bases separated the two germline ends. This CDR3 has 14 residues. CDR1 is SGDLS and CDR2 is YYNGEE in the germline V gene. The CDR3 DNA reads as TGTGCCAGCAGCCCGCTGACGCAGAACACTGAAGCTTTCTTT. Translated: CASSPLTQNTEAFF.

This clonotype showed up just a few times. The chain has TRBV20-1 and TRBJ2-1, with a possible D match to TRBD1 (6 bases). Trimming took 3 bases from V and 0 from J, leaving 9 bases between them. This CDR3 contains 14 residues. Germline V gene lookup returns CDR1 DFQATT and CDR2 SNEGSKA (reference sequence). The CDR3 protein is CSASNRDSYNEQFF. DNA for the CDR3: TGCAGTGCTAGTAACAGGGACTCCTACAATGAGCAGTTCTTC.

Only a few counts were recorded for this clonotype. The chain is built from TRBV24-1 and TRBJ2-2, with a weak D call TRBD2 (5 bases). This CDR3 region has 16 residues. Germline assignment: CDR1 KGHDR and CDR2 SFDVKD. Trimming took off 4 bases at V and 5 bases at J, with 16 bases between the two ends. The CDR3 spells CATSERERMGTGELFF. CDR3 coding DNA: TGTGCCACCAGTGAGAGGGAACGGATGGGGACCGGGGAGCTGTTTTTT.

The chain couples TRBV9 to TRBJ1-2; D is perhaps TRBD1 (6 bases). This CDR3 is 13 amino acids long. In germline, CDR1 is SGDLS, CDR2 YYNGEE. Trimming left V 3 bases short and J 7 bases short, with 13 bases between. The CDR3 nucleotides are TGTGCCAGCAGCGCGTACACAGGGACTGGCTACACCTTC. Its translation is CASSAYTGTGYTF.

The V and J genes are TRBV7-2 and TRBJ1-2, with TRBD1 as a possible D gene (6 bases). The V gene lost 3 bases and the J gene lost 1 base, with 18 bases spanning the gap. The V gene's germline CDR1 is SGHTA and CDR2 FQGNSA. The CDR3 is 17 amino acids. Written as DNA, the CDR3 is TGTGCCAGCAGCTTGAACGTTGGACAGCACCGTAACTATGGCTACACCTTC. Its translation is CASSLNVGQHRNYGYTF.

The chain couples TRBV15 to TRBJ1-2; D perhaps matches TRBD1 (5 bases). The CDR3 has 15 amino acids. Germline loops: CDR1 LNHNV, CDR2 YYDKDF (reference sequence). The germline V and J ends were trimmed by 2 bases and 3 bases, with 13 bases remaining between them. CDR3 in DNA: TGTGCCACCAGCAGACCAATGGGACGGTACTATGGCTACACCTTC. It specifies CATSRPMGRYYGYTF.

The CDR3 region is CASWGGDTRINEQFF. In DNA form, the CDR3 reads TGTGCCAGCTGGGGTGGGGACACCCGCATCAATGAGCAGTTCTTC. The chain couples TRBV27 to TRBJ2-1; TRBD1 might be the D (6 bases). Germline assignment: CDR1 MNHEY and CDR2 SMNVEV (reference sequence). V lost 8 bases and J 6 bases, leaving 20 bases between the germline ends. The CDR3 is made up of 15 amino acids.

This clonotype was observed a handful of times. V and J are TRBV7-3 and TRBJ2-5, with D perhaps TRBD1 or TRBD2 (5 bases each). Trimming stripped 5 bases from V and 2 bases from J, with 12 bases between. This CDR3 contains 14 residues. Germline V CDR1 and CDR2: SGHTA, FQGTGA. This chain's CDR3 is CASSALGAQETQYF. CDR3 DNA sequence: TGTGCCAGCAGCGCGCTCGGGGCTCAAGAGACCCAGTACTTC.

The chain employs TRBV7-9 and TRBJ2-1, with a weak D call TRBD2 (5 bases). The V end was cut by 4 bases, the J end by 0 bases, with 13 bases between. Germline CDR1 SEHNR, CDR2 FQNEAQ (reference sequence). The CDR3 extends over 16 amino acids. The CDR3 here is CASSSASPSSYNEQFF. The CDR3 nucleotides are TGTGCCAGCAGCTCGGCTAGCCCCAGCTCCTACAATGAGCAGTTCTTC.

This rearrangement joins TRBV12-3 or TRBV12-4 to TRBJ1-6; D unresolved. This CDR3 comprises 14 residues. Between the trimmed V and J ends, which lost 3 bases and 4 bases, there was a span of 7 bases. CDR3 loop: CASSLRTYNSPLHF. CDR3 DNA sequence: TGTGCCAGCAGTTTGAGGACTTATAATTCACCCCTCCACTTT.

This chain connects TRBV6-1 to TRBJ2-1, with D uncertain. Germline loops: CDR1 MNHNS, CDR2 SASEGT. The CDR3 runs 16 residues. Trimming removed 4 bases from V and 6 bases from J, with 19 bases in between. CDR3 in amino acids: CASSVSPGSTVNEQFF. DNA of the CDR3: TGTGCCAGCAGTGTCTCCCCTGGCAGTACGGTCAATGAGCAGTTCTTC.

This clonotype was counted only a few times. The chain recombines TRBV9 with TRBJ2-1; TRBD2 matches 14 bases. Per the germline V gene, CDR1 is SGDLS and CDR2 is YYNGEE. With 3 bases clipped from V and 6 bases from J, the junction kept 20 bases outside the gene matches. This CDR3 region has 21 residues. This CDR3 reads CASSASGTAGLAGVKGNEQFF. The CDR3 DNA sequence: TGTGCCAGCAGCGCCTCCGGGACAGCGGGACTAGCGGGAGTTAAGGGCAATGAGCAGTTCTTC.

This chain connects TRBV7-2 to TRBJ1-2; 9 bases map to TRBD1. The V and J ends lost 5 bases and 4 bases, in that order; junction bases with no gene match: 8. CDR1 and CDR2 (germline): SGHTA, FQGNSA. The CDR3 covers 15 residues. The CDR3 loop is CASSPGTGSSYGYTF. DNA of the CDR3: TGTGCCAGCAGCCCGGGGACAGGGAGCAGCTATGGCTACACCTTC.

The chain combines TRBV6-5 with TRBJ2-1; D is undetermined. V was clipped by 6 bases and J by 1 base, with 7 bases between them. The germline V gene encodes CDR1 MNHEY and CDR2 SVGAGI. The CDR3 has 13 amino acids. This CDR3 is CASSPQSYNEQFF. The CDR3 region has the DNA TGTGCCAGCAGCCCACAGTCCTACAATGAGCAGTTCTTC.

J is TRBJ1-5 and V is TRBV18; D remains ambiguous. The germline V gene encodes CDR1 KGHSH and CDR2 LQKENI. This CDR3 has 14 residues. With 6 bases removed from V and 3 bases from J, the gap between germline ends came to 12 bases. The CDR3 DNA reads TGTGCCAGCTCCCCTGGCGCCCACAATCAGCCCCAGCATTTT. Amino acid sequence: CASSPGAHNQPQHF.

The V call is TRBV29-1, the J call TRBJ1-2; D may be TRBD1 (6 bases). The CDR3 spans 12 residues. V lost 6 bases, J lost 4 bases, and 12 bases lay in between. In germline, CDR1 is SQVTM, CDR2 ANQGSEA. The CDR3 loop is CSVAGESYGYTF. The CDR3 DNA reads as TGCAGCGTGGCAGGGGAGTCCTATGGCTACACCTTC.

V and J are TRBV7-3 and TRBJ1-1; 8 nucleotides align to TRBD1. The germline gives CDR1 SGHTA, CDR2 FQGTGA. This CDR3 region has 14 residues. Losses at the gene ends were 6 bases for V and 1 base for J; bases not matched to a gene: 4. The CDR3 region has the DNA TGTGCCAGCAGTTCAGGGGGCGCGAACACTGAAGCTTTCTTT. Its translation: CASSSGGANTEAFF.

The chain carries TRBV5-5 and TRBJ2-1, with 8 bases fitting TRBD1. The CDR3 totals 15 residues. Unmatched junction bases numbered 9, after V lost 6 bases and J lost 4 bases. CDR1 and CDR2 (germline): SGHKS, YYEKEE (reference sequence). The CDR3 spells CASKPTGDVYNEQFF. The CDR3 bases are TGTGCCAGCAAGCCGACAGGGGACGTGTACAATGAGCAGTTCTTC.

Details on this clonotype: At one end, the junction sequence differs from germline, possibly due to a read error. J is TRBJ2-3 and V is TRBV7-7; no reliable D call. There are 13 residues in the CDR3. CDR1 and CDR2 from the germline V gene are SSHAT and FNYEAQ (reference sequence). The CDR3 DNA reads as TGTGCTAGCAGCTTAGTCGAGACAGATACGCAGTATTTT. This translates into CASSLVETDTQYF.

This clonotype was picked up a small number of times. V gene TRBV6-6 combines with J gene TRBJ1-2; D perhaps matches TRBD1 (6 bases). The V end was cut by 6 bases, the J end by 3 bases, with 14 bases between. The CDR3 extends over 14 amino acids. Looked up from germline, CDR1 is MNHNY and CDR2 is SVGAGI (reference sequence). Here the CDR3 reads CASSPDGQYYGYTF. The DNA for the CDR3 is TGTGCCAGCAGCCCCGACGGACAGTACTATGGCTACACCTTC.

A few counts support this clonotype. The CDR3 is CASSFSRANTEAFF. In DNA, the CDR3 is TGTGCCAGCAGCTTTAGCAGGGCTAACACTGAAGCTTTCTTT. The rearrangement links TRBV13 to TRBJ1-1, with D perhaps TRBD1 (5 bases). V was cut by 3 bases and J by 2 bases, with 10 bases left in between. Germline assignment: CDR1 PRHDT and CDR2 FYEKMQ (reference sequence). The CDR3 consists of 14 residues.

This clonotype was observed a few times. The chain couples TRBV20-1 to TRBJ2-5; D is uncertain. The length of the CDR3 is 12 residues. Germline V gene lookup returns CDR1 DFQATT and CDR2 SNEGSKA (reference sequence). V gave up 3 bases and J gave up 9 bases, with 14 bases separating them. For the CDR3, the DNA is TGCAGTGCTAGTGGGTATGGCTTCCCCCAGTACTTC. It is translated as CSASGYGFPQYF.